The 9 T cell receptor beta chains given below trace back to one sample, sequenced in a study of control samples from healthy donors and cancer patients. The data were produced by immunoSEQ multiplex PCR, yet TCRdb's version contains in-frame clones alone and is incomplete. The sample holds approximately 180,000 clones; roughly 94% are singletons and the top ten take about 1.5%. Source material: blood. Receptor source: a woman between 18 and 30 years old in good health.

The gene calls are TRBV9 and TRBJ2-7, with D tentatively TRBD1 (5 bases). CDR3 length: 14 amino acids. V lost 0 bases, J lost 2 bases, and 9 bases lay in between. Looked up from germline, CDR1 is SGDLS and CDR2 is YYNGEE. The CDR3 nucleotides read TGTGCCAGCAGCGTAGATGCGACAGCCTACGAGCAGTACTTC. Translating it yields CASSVDATAYEQYF.

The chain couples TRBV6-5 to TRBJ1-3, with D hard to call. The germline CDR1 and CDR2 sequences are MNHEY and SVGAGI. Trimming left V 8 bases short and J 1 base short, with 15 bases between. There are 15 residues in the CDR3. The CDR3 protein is CASGKGRLSGNTIYF. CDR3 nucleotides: TGTGCCAGCGGAAAAGGACGTCTATCTGGAAACACCATATATTTT.

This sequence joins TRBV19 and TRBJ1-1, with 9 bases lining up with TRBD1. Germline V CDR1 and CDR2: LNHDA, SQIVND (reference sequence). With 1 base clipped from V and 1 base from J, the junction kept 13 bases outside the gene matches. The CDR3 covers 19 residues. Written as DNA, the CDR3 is TGTGCCAGTAGTATAGGGGAGTTATCACAGGGGGCCAGGAACACTGAAGCTTTCTTT. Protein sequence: CASSIGELSQGARNTEAFF.

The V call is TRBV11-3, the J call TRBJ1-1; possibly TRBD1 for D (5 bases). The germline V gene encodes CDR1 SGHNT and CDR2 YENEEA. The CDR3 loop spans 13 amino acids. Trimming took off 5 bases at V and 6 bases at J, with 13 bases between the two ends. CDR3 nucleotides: TGTGCCAGCAGCCGTGACAGCGGCGCTGAAGCTTTCTTT. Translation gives CASSRDSGAEAFF.

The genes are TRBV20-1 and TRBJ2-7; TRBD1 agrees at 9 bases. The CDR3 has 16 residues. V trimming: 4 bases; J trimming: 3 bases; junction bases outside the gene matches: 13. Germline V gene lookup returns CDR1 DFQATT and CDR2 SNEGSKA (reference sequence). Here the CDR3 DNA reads TGCAGTGCTATTGAAATCACCGGGACAGGGTACTACGAGCAGTACTTC. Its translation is CSAIEITGTGYYEQYF.

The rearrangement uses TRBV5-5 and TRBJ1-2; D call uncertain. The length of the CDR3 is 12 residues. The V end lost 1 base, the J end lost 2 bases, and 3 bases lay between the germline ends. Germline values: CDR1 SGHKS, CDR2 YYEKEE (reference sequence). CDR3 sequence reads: CASSLLNYGYTF. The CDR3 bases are TGTGCCAGCAGCTTGTTGAACTATGGCTACACCTTC.

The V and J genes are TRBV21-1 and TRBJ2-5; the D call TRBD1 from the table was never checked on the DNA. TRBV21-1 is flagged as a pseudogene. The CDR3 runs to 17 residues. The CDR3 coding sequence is TGTGCCAGATTGGAAATTGGACAGGGGGCAAGCCAAGAGACCCAGTACTTC. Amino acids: CARLEIGQGASQETQYF.

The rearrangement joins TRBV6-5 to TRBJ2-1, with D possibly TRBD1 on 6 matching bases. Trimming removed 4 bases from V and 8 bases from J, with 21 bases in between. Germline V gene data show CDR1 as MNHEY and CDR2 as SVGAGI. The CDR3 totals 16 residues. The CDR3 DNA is TGTGCCAGCAGTTCAAGACCGGGACAAAGGGGCGATGAGCAGTTCTTC. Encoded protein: CASSSRPGQRGDEQFF.

The CDR3 here is CASSLAGQAYGYTF. CDR3 nucleotides: TGTGCCAGCAGCTTAGCAGGACAGGCCTATGGCTACACCTTC. The chain links TRBV7-9 to TRBJ1-2, with TRBD1 matching over 7 bases. The V gene end was trimmed by 0 bases and the J gene end by 4 bases; junction bases not matched to a gene: 2. Germline CDR1 and CDR2: SEHNR and FQNEAQ (reference sequence). This CDR3 spans 14 amino acids.